The clone carrying this T cell receptor beta chain has a handful of counts. Germline CDR1 and CDR2: LGHDT and YNNKEL (reference sequence). The CDR3 spans 15 residues. V lost 8 bases and J 7 bases, leaving 20 bases between the germline ends. This entry belongs to a study of T cells after yellow fever vaccination. In TCRdb, the 5' RACE reads were re-called with MiXCR into one record per CDR3 protein. The sample includes 500,000 to 650,000 distinct CDR3 sequences, about 17% of them seen just once. The sequence came from a man aged 18-30 years who received the YFV17D yellow fever vaccine. The sample in question was PBMCs, obtained 4 to 6 days after the first yellow fever vaccination. The chain has TRBV3-1 and TRBJ2-2; D is possibly TRBD2 (7 bases). The CDR3 loop is CASGGGRAYGGELFF. The CDR3 nucleotides read TGTGCCAGCGGCGGGGGCAGGGCCTATGGCGGGGAGCTGTTTTTT.